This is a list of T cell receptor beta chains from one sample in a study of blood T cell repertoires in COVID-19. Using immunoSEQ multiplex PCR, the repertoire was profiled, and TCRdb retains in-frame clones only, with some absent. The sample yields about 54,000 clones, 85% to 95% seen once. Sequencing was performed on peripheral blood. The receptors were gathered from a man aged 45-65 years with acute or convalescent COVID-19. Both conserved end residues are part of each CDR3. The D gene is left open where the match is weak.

CDR3: CASSLGGGGTYNEQFF
J: TRBJ2-1
D: TRBD2
V: TRBV7-6

CDR3: CASSLTGLHGYTF
J: TRBJ1-2
D: -
V: TRBV27

CDR3: CASSTGEQPQHF
J: TRBJ1-5
D: -
V: TRBV6-5

CDR3: CASSLRQGPGELFF
J: TRBJ2-2
D: -
V: TRBV21-1

CDR3: CASSPLNRGATEAFF
J: TRBJ1-1
D: TRBD1
V: TRBV18

CDR3: CAWSVLRDTDTQYF
J: TRBJ2-3
D: -
V: TRBV30

CDR3: CASSDSAGTNTGELFF
J: TRBJ2-2
D: -
V: TRBV6-4

CDR3: CASSFSGNTEAFF
J: TRBJ1-1
D: -
V: TRBV9

CDR3: CASTLVAGNEQFF
J: TRBJ2-1
D: -
V: TRBV19

CDR3: CASSTGTAYSPLHF
J: TRBJ1-6
D: TRBD1
V: TRBV19

CDR3: CASSVRTGTELAFF
J: TRBJ1-1
D: TRBD1
V: TRBV19

CDR3: CSASSGYNEQFF
J: TRBJ2-1
D: -
V: TRBV20-1

CDR3: CASSSQGYEQYF
J: TRBJ2-7
D: -
V: TRBV7-9

CDR3: CASSWTGVDSGANVLTF
J: TRBJ2-6
D: TRBD1
V: TRBV5-5

CDR3: CASSNSTGGPYNEQFF
J: TRBJ2-1
D: TRBD1
V: TRBV7-9

CDR3: CATREGVSYGYTF
J: TRBJ1-2
D: -
V: TRBV27

CDR3: CASSIRGQHNEQYF
J: TRBJ2-7
D: -
V: TRBV19

CDR3: CASSHLPGLAGVPGELFF
J: TRBJ2-2
D: TRBD2
V: TRBV27

CDR3: CSVDQGAYYGYTF
J: TRBJ1-2
D: -
V: TRBV29-1

CDR3: CASTPATGSGYTF
J: TRBJ1-2
D: TRBD1
V: TRBV2

CDR3: CASKAAGGDNSPLHF
J: TRBJ1-6
D: -
V: TRBV2

CDR3: CASRETVSYNEQFF
J: TRBJ2-1
D: -
V: TRBV9

CDR3: CASSQGLAETYEQYF
J: TRBJ2-7
D: TRBD2
V: TRBV4-1

CDR3: CASSRLPAGGELFF
J: TRBJ2-2
D: -
V: TRBV7-9

CDR3: CASSGRQGNEAFF
J: TRBJ1-1
D: -
V: TRBV2

CDR3: CAITRAGSGTEAFF
J: TRBJ1-1
D: -
V: TRBV10-3

CDR3: CASSPPGQINSPLHF
J: TRBJ1-6
D: TRBD1
V: TRBV7-9

CDR3: CASSLGSRPDQPQHF
J: TRBJ1-5
D: -
V: TRBV11-2

CDR3: CAWSEGEAQYF
J: TRBJ2-5
D: -
V: TRBV30

CDR3: CASSQTGTDNEQFF
J: TRBJ2-1
D: TRBD1
V: TRBV3-1/TRBV3-2

CDR3: CASSASSGNTIYF
J: TRBJ1-3
D: -
V: TRBV6-4

CDR3: CASSAGSYNEQFF
J: TRBJ2-1
D: -
V: TRBV18

CDR3: CASSSTSGSYEQYF
J: TRBJ2-7
D: TRBD2
V: TRBV5-4

CDR3: CASSRKLGTGTNTEAFF
J: TRBJ1-1
D: TRBD1
V: TRBV5-8

CDR3: CASSLHGQGGQPQHF
J: TRBJ1-5
D: -
V: TRBV7-2

CDR3: CASSPQGGQAVADTQYF
J: TRBJ2-3
D: TRBD1
V: TRBV7-6

CDR3: CASSLVSGNTGELFF
J: TRBJ2-2
D: -
V: TRBV11-2

CDR3: CASSSPSGTEDGYTF
J: TRBJ1-2
D: TRBD1
V: TRBV6-6

CDR3: CASSQDSFSGNTIYF
J: TRBJ1-3
D: -
V: TRBV4-3

CDR3: CASRARLRQPQHF
J: TRBJ1-5
D: -
V: TRBV27

CDR3: CASSMTGLDARFTMNTEAFF
J: TRBJ1-1
D: TRBD1
V: TRBV5-1

CDR3: CASSESTLAGGGEQYF
J: TRBJ2-7
D: TRBD2
V: TRBV10-1

CDR3: CASSPTGGENIQYF
J: TRBJ2-4
D: TRBD1
V: TRBV5-5

CDR3: CASSVIQGMNTEAFF
J: TRBJ1-1
D: TRBD1
V: TRBV5-5

CDR3: CATRTPGMAQYF
J: TRBJ2-5
D: -
V: TRBV19

CDR3: CASSLSGTYEQYF
J: TRBJ2-7
D: TRBD2
V: TRBV7-9

CDR3: CASSWSREGYEQYF
J: TRBJ2-7
D: TRBD2
V: TRBV19

CDR3: CARGTDANTGELFF
J: TRBJ2-2
D: TRBD1
V: TRBV2

CDR3: CASSVPGTDTNEQFF
J: TRBJ2-1
D: TRBD1
V: TRBV11-3

CDR3: CASSLIVVTIQETQYF
J: TRBJ2-5
D: -
V: TRBV7-9